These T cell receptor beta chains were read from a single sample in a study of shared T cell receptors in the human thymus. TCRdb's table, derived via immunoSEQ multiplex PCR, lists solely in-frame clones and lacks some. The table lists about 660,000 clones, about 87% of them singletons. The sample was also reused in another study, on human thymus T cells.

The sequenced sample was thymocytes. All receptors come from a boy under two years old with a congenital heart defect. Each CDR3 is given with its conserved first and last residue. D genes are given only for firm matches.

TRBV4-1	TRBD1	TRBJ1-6	CASSQERIGTAYNSPLHF
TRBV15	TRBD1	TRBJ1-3	CATSRVRSGTGSIWGNTIYF
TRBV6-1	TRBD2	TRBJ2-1	CASSEYLREGNNEQFF
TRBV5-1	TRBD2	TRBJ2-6	CASSDSGGLSGANVLTF
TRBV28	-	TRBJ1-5	CASRGGRSNQPQHF
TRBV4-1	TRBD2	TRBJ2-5	CASSQAPGGQETQYF
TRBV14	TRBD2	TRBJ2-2	CASSQSPGLAGDRELFF
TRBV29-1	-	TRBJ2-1	CSVLSSSYNEQFF
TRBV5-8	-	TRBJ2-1	CASSPQHPPCSYNEQFF
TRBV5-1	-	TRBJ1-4	CASSLVQGKAEKLFF
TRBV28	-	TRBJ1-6	CASTRDIKGPLHF
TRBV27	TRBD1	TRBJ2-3	CASNSTGTGRTHTDTQYF
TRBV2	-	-	CASSPTGGAGAHYEQYF
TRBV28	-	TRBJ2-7	CASRPCPGHEQYF